These 6 T cell receptor beta chains were all obtained from the same sample, sequenced in a study of blood T cell repertoires in COVID-19. Profiling relied on immunoSEQ multiplex PCR, and the TCRdb table lists in-frame clones only, not all of them. The table lists fewer than 350,000 clones, 80% to 90% of them singletons, with roughly 14% in the top ten. Material for sequencing was peripheral blood. These TCRs come from a woman aged 70-85 years with COVID-19, enrolled during active disease.

The chain links TRBV3-1 (or the pseudogene TRBV3-2) to TRBJ2-7; the D gene is possibly TRBD2 (6 bases). This CDR3 is 15 amino acids long. Per the germline V gene, CDR1 is LGHDT and CDR2 is YNNKEL (reference sequence). Trimming shortened V by 1 base and J by 7 bases, and 17 bases separated the two germline ends. Here the CDR3 reads CASSQGGTLLWEQYF. CDR3 nucleotides: TGTGCCAGCAGCCAAGGGGGGACTCTTCTGTGGGAGCAGTACTTC.

This clone has only a few counts. The chain recombines TRBV9 with TRBJ2-1; TRBD2 is a possible D gene (7 bases). This CDR3 has 15 residues. V was cut by 2 bases and J by 4 bases, with 13 bases left in between. Germline CDR1 and CDR2: SGDLS and YYNGEE. Here the CDR3 DNA reads TGTGCCAGCAGCGTGGGCGGGGGCGGTTACAATGAGCAGTTCTTC. Protein product: CASSVGGGGYNEQFF. The whole variable domain, filled in from reference TRBV9 and TRBJ2-1, reads DSGVTQTPKHLITATGQRVTLRCSPRSGDLSVYWYQQSLDQGLQFLIQYYNGEERAKGNILERFSAQQFPDLHSELNLSSLELGDSALYFCASSVGGGGYNEQFFGPGTRLTVL.

This clone was observed a few times. J is TRBJ1-6 and V is TRBV19; D not resolved. The CDR3 sequence is 14 residues long. CDR1 and CDR2 from the germline V gene are LNHDA and SQIVND (reference sequence). Trimming pared 4 bases from V and 8 bases from J, leaving 12 bases between. The CDR3 DNA follows: TGTGCCAGTAGTACTGACTGGAATGATTCACCCCTCCACTTT. It encodes CASSTDWNDSPLHF.

This clone has only one observation. The chain carries TRBV10-3 and TRBJ1-1; D is uncertain. The germline gives CDR1 ENHRY, CDR2 SYGVKD. V lost 7 bases and J 9 bases, leaving 9 bases between the germline ends. The CDR3 has 10 residues. The CDR3 protein is CAINGLQAFF. Written as DNA, the CDR3 is TGTGCCATCAACGGACTTCAAGCTTTCTTT.

This clone was seen only a few times. This chain joins TRBV30 and TRBJ1-1, with TRBD1 matching over 11 bases. With V trimmed by 4 bases and J by 2 bases, 6 bases remained unmatched. The germline CDR1 and CDR2 sequences are GTSNPN and SVGIG (reference sequence). The CDR3 loop spans 15 amino acids. The chain's CDR3 is CAWKTDRGLNTEAFF. The CDR3 nucleotides are TGTGCCTGGAAGACGGACAGGGGGCTTAACACTGAAGCTTTCTTT. Looking up the rest from reference TRBV30 and TRBJ1-1 gives the full variable domain: SQTIHQWPATLVQPVGSPLSLECTVEGTSNPNLYWYRQAAGRGLQLLFYSVGIGQISSEVPQNLSASRPQDRQFILSSKKLLLSDSGFYLCAWKTDRGLNTEAFFGQGTRLTVV.

V and J are TRBV10-1 and TRBJ2-2; 8 bases are shared with TRBD1. This CDR3 has 15 residues. With V trimmed by 2 bases and J by 5 bases, 4 bases remained unmatched. Germline values: CDR1 WNHNN, CDR2 SYGVQD (reference sequence). CDR3 DNA: TGCGCCAGCAGTGAGGGCAGGGGGCGAACCGGGGAGCTGTTTTTT. This translates into CASSEGRGRTGELFF.